Given below is one T cell receptor beta chain in context. The antigen is not known. The CDR3 totals 15 residues. In germline, CDR1 is SGHAT, CDR2 FQNNGV. J gave up 6 bases and V 5 bases, and 7 bases lay outside the gene matches. Clones were read by immunoSEQ multiplex PCR, and TCRdb kept only the in-frame ones, dropping some. This table has about 2 million clones, about 95% appearing once. This specimen belongs to a study of shared clonotypes between healthy human individuals. Findings and limits, study-wide: Relative to their counterparts shared across all four donors, non-shared clonotypes exhibited diminished generation probabilities.

Naive CD8 cells, CD45RO-negative and positively selected for CCR7, excluded terminally differentiated effector memory CD45RA+ cells. Healthy HIV-negative adults with no recent acute infections or vaccinations were recruited as donors. The chain combines TRBV11-2 with TRBJ2-7; 13 nucleotides line up with TRBD2. Sequenced material: naive CD8+ T cells sorted from blood. This TCR was recovered from a man younger than 35 in good health. CDR3 sequence reads: CASSPGTSGTLEQYF. In nucleotides, the CDR3 is TGTGCCAGCAGCCCCGGGACTAGCGGGACCCTCGAGCAGTACTTC.